This T cell receptor beta chain was recovered during a study of graft-versus-host responses after intestinal transplantation. On the study more broadly: Each of the recipients got a multivisceral, liver-intestinal, or isolated intestinal transplant. Every one of the recipients received anti-thymocyte globulin induction and afterwards took tacrolimus and steroids for three to four years.

Germline CDR1 reads SGHAT; CDR2 reads FQNNGV. V was pared by 1 base and J by 5 bases, with 8 bases of the junction left unmatched. CDR3 size: 17 residues. This clone was counted once. The target antigen is unknown. Overall study results and limits: Peak circulating GvH clone levels were associated with early post-transplant HvG declines. When patients had graft-donor T cell macrochimerism, their allografts held high graft-versus-host to host-versus-graft clonal ratios.

Data came from immunoSEQ multiplex PCR; TCRdb stores just in-frame clones and leaves some out. The sample lists just over 40,000 clones, roughly 96% occurring once. This clonotype originated in a human donor who was the organ donor for an intestinal transplant. The chain joins TRBV11-2 to TRBJ1-1, with 12 bases aligning to TRBD1. Sequencing used unstimulated CD8+ T cells sorted from spleen or lymph node cells, obtained before transplant. As DNA, the CDR3 is TGTGCCAGCAGCTTAGGGGGGACAGGGGGCGATCATACTGAAGCTTTCTTT. Translation: CASSLGGTGGDHTEAFF.